The clone carrying this TCR beta chain showed up many times. The target antigen is unknown. This sample was taken from a study of CD8 T cells in ankylosing spondylitis. CDR1 and CDR2 (germline): LGHNA, YSLEER. CDR3 size: 14 residues. The V and J ends lost 4 bases and 4 bases, in that order; junction bases with no gene match: 5. Findings and caveats of the study: In peripheral blood, disease-linked CD8+ clones occurred at relatively low frequencies. Reportedly, disease-linked clones are significantly enriched in ankylosing spondylitis patients' matched synovial fluid. Reports of some motif variants in reactive arthritis synovial fluid and blood predate this one.

Using quantitative 5'-RACE with molecular barcodes, the authors made TCR beta libraries. TCRdb redid the calling of the 5' RACE reads with MiXCR, one entry per CDR3 protein. The sample contains 130,000 or so distinct CDR3 sequences, approximately 6.8% of which appear only once. The sequence was collected from a male donor with ankylosing spondylitis or in good health (not recorded which). The sequenced sample consisted of blood, either unsorted or a sorted T cell fraction (not recorded which). This chain links TRBV4-3 with TRBJ2-7; 9 bases agree with TRBD1. CDR3 protein: CASSLGQGRYEQYF. In DNA form, the CDR3 reads TGCGCCAGCAGCCTGGGACAGGGTCGGTACGAGCAGTACTTC.